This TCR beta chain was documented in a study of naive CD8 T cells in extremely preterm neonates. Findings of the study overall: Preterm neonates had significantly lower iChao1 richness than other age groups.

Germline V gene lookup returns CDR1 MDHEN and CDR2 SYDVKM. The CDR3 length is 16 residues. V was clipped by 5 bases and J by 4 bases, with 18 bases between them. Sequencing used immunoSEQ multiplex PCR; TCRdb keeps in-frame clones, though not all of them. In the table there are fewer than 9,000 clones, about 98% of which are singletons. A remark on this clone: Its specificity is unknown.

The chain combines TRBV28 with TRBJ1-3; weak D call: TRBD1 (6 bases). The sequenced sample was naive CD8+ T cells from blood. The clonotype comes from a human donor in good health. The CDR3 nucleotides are TGTGCCAGCAGTCCCATACAAGGGACAACCGGAAACACCATATATTTT. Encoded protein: CASSPIQGTTGNTIYF.